This T cell receptor (beta chain) comes out of a study of T-cell reconstitution after alpha-beta-depleted transplantation in children. Study findings and constraints: A year had passed since transplant, and T-cell counts and diversity by then came mostly from newly produced T cells. After transplant, high TCRbeta diversity at day 60 in some patients arose from surviving recipient T cells and thymic progenitors. Several hundred expanded graft clones reportedly were the source of alpha-beta T cells about two months after transplant.

Germline assignment: CDR1 DFQATT and CDR2 SNEGSKA (reference sequence). Trimming stripped 6 bases from V and 0 bases from J, with 8 bases between. This CDR3 has 13 residues. The authors prepared the TCRbeta library with unique molecular identifiers. Via MiXCR, TCRdb re-called the PCR reads, giving one row per CDR3 protein. Of about 300,000 distinct CDR3 sequences in the sample, 6% to 10% were seen once. This clonotype was seen repeatedly, ten times or more. What it binds is not known. The sequence was obtained from a female patient aged 2-15 years who had a stem cell transplant for Fanconi anemia, so the T cells may come from the graft donor. Sequencing used peripheral blood, obtained 360 days after TCRalphabeta/CD19-depleted stem cell transplant. V usage is TRBV20-1 and J usage is TRBJ2-2, with D unresolved. In DNA form, the CDR3 reads TGCAGTGCGCAGTATCCGAACACCGGGGAGCTGTTTTTT. Amino acids: CSAQYPNTGELFF.